This T cell receptor beta chain was identified in a study of blood T cells in healthy people across ages. A second PCR of roughly 6 to 12 cycles used a sample-barcoded 5' primer and a J-beta primer mix. MiXCR was run by TCRdb on the 5' RACE reads, yielding one entry per CDR3 protein. The sample carries about 650,000 distinct CDR3 sequences, around 32% recorded once. The V gene end was trimmed by 5 bases and the J gene end by 4 bases; junction bases not matched to a gene: 7. Germline V gives CDR1 SGHTA, CDR2 FQGNSA. The length of the CDR3 is 17 residues. This clonotype has ten or more counts. V is TRBV7-2 and J is TRBJ2-1; 14 bases align to TRBD2. Sequenced: blood. The origin of this receptor is a woman of 80 years or more in good health. The CDR3 region is CASSRGTSGGSYNEQFF. For the CDR3, the DNA is TGTGCCAGCAGCCGCGGGACTAGCGGGGGCTCTTACAATGAGCAGTTCTTC.